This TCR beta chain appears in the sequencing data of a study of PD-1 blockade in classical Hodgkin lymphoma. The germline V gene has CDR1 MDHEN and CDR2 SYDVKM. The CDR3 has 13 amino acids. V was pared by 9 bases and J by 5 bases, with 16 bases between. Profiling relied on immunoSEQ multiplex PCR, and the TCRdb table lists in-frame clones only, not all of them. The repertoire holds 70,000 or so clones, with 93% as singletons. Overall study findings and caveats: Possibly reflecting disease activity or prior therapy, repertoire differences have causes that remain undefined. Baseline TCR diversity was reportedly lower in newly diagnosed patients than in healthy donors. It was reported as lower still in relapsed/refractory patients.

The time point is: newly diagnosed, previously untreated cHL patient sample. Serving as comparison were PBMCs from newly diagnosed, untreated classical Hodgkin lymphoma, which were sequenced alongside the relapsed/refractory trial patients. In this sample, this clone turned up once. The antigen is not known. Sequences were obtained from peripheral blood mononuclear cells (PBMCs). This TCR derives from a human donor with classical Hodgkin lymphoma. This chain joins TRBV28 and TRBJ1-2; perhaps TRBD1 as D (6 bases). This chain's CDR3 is CASRPDSYYGYTF. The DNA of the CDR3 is TGTGCCAGTCGTCCGGACAGTTATTATGGCTACACCTTC.